Here is one T cell receptor (beta chain) with its context. This entry belongs to a study of T cell changes during pregnancy in multiple sclerosis. This table comes from immunoSEQ multiplex PCR, and its TCRdb copy is limited to in-frame clones, with some not included. In the table there are 40,000 to 65,000 clones, around 94% of which are singletons. The starting material was CD4+ T cells from peripheral blood mononuclear cells, obtained in the third trimester of pregnancy. The TCR originated in a female donor with multiple sclerosis, enrolled in a pregnancy study.

CDR3 region: CASSPGQGYGYTF. The CDR3 nucleotides read TGTGCCAGCAGCCCTGGACAGGGCTATGGCTACACCTTC. The chain links TRBV11-2 to TRBJ1-2; 8 bases map to TRBD1. CDR3 size: 13 residues. Germline CDR1 SGHAT, CDR2 FQNNGV. V lost 5 bases, J lost 4 bases, and 3 bases stayed unmatched.